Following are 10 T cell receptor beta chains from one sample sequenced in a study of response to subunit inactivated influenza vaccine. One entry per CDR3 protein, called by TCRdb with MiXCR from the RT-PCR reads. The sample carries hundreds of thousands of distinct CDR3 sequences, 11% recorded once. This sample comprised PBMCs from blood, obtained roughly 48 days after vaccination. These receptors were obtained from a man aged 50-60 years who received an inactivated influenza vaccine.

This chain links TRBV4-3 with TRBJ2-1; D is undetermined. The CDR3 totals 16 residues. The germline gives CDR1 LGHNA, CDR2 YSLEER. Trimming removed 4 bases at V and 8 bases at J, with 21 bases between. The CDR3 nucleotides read TGCGCCAGCAGCCCCCGTGCCGGGTCCCGCTATGATGAGCAGTTCTTC. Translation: CASSPRAGSRYDEQFF.

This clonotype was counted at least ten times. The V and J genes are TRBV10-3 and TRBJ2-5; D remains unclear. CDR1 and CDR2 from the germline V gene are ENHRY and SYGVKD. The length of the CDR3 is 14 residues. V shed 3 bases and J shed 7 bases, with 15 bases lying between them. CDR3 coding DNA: TGTGCCATCAGTGACGTCAGGCAAGGTGGGACCCAGTACTTC. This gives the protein CAISDVRQGGTQYF.

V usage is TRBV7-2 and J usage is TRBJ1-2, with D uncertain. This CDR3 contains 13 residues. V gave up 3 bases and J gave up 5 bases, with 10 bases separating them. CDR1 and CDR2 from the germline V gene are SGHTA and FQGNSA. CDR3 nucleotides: TGTGCCAGCAGCTTGGGCCAACGGTATGGCTACACCTTC. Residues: CASSLGQRYGYTF. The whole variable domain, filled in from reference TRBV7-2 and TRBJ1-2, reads GAGVSQSPSNKVTEKGKDVELRCDPISGHTALYWYRQSLGQGLEFLIYFQGNSAPDKSGLPSDRFSAERTGGSVSTLTIQRTQQEDSAVYLCASSLGQRYGYTFGSGTRLTVV.

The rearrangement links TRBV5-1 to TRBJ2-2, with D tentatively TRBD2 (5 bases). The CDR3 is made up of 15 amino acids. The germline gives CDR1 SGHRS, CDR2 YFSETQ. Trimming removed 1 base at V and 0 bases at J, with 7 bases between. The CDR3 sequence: CASSLFGANTGELFF. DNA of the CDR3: TGCGCCAGCAGCTTGTTCGGGGCGAACACCGGGGAGCTGTTTTTT.

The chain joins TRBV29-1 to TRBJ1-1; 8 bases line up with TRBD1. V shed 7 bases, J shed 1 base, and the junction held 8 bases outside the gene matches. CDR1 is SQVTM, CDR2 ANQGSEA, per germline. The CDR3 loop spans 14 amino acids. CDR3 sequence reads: CSANRGGKNTEAFF. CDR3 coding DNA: TGCAGCGCCAACAGGGGGGGAAAGAACACTGAAGCTTTCTTT.

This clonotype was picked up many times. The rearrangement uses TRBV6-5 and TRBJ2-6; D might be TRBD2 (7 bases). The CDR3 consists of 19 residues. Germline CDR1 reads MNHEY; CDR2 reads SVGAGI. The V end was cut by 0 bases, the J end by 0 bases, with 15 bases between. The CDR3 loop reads CASSYSYAGAYSGANVLTF. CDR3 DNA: TGTGCCAGCAGTTACTCTTACGCGGGGGCCTACTCTGGGGCCAACGTCCTGACTTTC.

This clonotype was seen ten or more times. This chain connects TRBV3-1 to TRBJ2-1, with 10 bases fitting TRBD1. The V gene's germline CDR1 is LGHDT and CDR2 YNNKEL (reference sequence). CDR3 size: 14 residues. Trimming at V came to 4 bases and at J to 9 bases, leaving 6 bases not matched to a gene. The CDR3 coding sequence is TGTGCCAGCAGCCCATCGACAGGGGGCACTGAGCAGTTCTTC. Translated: CASSPSTGGTEQFF.

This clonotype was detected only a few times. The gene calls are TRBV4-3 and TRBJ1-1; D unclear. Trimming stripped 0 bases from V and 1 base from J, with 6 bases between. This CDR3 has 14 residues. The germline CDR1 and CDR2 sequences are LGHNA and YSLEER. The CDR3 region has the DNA TGCGCCAGCAGCCAAGATCCTAGGAACACTGAAGCTTTCTTT. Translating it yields CASSQDPRNTEAFF.

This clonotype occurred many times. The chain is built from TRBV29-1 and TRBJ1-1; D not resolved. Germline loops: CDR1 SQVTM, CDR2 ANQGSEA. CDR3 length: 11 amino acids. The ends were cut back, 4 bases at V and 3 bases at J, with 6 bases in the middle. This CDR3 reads CSVGRDTEAFF. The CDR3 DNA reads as TGCAGCGTTGGACGGGACACTGAAGCTTTCTTT. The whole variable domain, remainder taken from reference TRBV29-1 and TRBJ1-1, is SAVISQKPSRDICQRGTSLTIQCQVDSQVTMMFWYRQQPGQSLTLIATANQGSEATYESGFVIDKFPISRPNLTFSTLTVSNMSPEDSSIYLCSVGRDTEAFFGQGTRLTVV.

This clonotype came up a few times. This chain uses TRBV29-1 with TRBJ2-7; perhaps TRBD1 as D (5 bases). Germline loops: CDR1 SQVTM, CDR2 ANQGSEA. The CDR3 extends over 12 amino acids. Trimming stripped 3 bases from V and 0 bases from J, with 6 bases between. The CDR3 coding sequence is TGCAGCGTTGATACAGGCTCCTACGAGCAGTACTTC. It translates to CSVDTGSYEQYF.